This T cell receptor (beta chain) stems from a study of CD4 T cells in relation to SARS-CoV-2 and coronaviruses. Using immunoSEQ multiplex PCR, the repertoire was profiled, and TCRdb retains in-frame clones only, with some absent. The table includes around 15,000 clones, roughly 82% detected once. CD4+ T cells from unexposed donors were obtained before the COVID-19 pandemic (2011-2018). The cells were cultured for about 10 days before CD4+ T cells were isolated. On this clone: Its specificity is unknown.

This clonotype was obtained from a human donor in good health. Sequenced input: CD4+ T cells from PBMCs, cultured in vitro.

CDR3 sequence (DNA): TGTGCCAGTAGTACCGGGACAGGGGGCGTCTATGAAAAACTGTTTTTT. Its translation is CASSTGTGGVYEKLFF. V is TRBV19 and J is TRBJ1-4; 12 bases map to TRBD1. With 4 bases clipped from V and 6 bases from J, the junction kept 6 bases outside the gene matches. CDR3 length: 16 amino acids. Germline V gene data show CDR1 as LNHDA and CDR2 as SQIVND (reference sequence).